This T cell receptor beta chain was obtained from a study of T cells after yellow fever vaccination. Study as a whole: Fractions containing few cells were prepared with SMART-Seq v4 Ultra Low Input. Study-wide points: The presence of abundant clonotypes contaminating from the bulk population was possible in FACS-sorted repertoires. Of the clonotypes, a small share occurred in both CD4 and CD8 compartments.

TCRdb itself ran the 5' RACE reads through MiXCR, one entry per CDR3 protein. The sample records hundreds of thousands of distinct CDR3 sequences, around 20% being singletons. CDR3 size: 17 residues. Unmatched junction bases numbered 7, after V lost 5 bases and J lost 3 bases. Germline CDR1 reads SEHNR; CDR2 reads FQNEAQ (reference sequence). This clonotype was recorded a few times. Its target is not known. The chain recombines TRBV7-9 with TRBJ2-3; 14 positions match TRBD2. This receptor was taken from a man aged 18 to 30 who received the YFV17D yellow fever vaccine. Sequencing was performed on PBMCs, taken before the yellow fever booster vaccination. CDR3 sequence (DNA): TGTGCCAGCAGCCTACGACTAGCGGGGGGGCTGACAGATACGCAGTATTTT. Encoded protein: CASSLRLAGGLTDTQYF.